This TCR beta chain stems from a study of human T cells and chemical hapten exposure. The sample's time point: patch test 1, 2 weeks after DPC sensitization. Noted treatment: therapeutic diphenylcyclopropenone sensitization with weekly scalp DPC. This clonotype was found many times. MiXCR, run by TCRdb on the RACE reads, gives a single entry per CDR3 protein. The data contain 85,000 or so distinct CDR3 sequences, over 8.5% of them singletons. Germline CDR1 MDHEN, CDR2 SYDVKM. Trimming stripped 5 bases from V and 0 bases from J, with 5 bases between. The CDR3 is made up of 13 amino acids. The material sequenced was whole blood, taken in connection with sensitization to the hapten diphenylcyclopropenone (DPC). The sequence was obtained from a woman aged 45-60 years with alopecia areata. Some clones in this sample may be carry-over from other donors' samples. The chain links TRBV28 to TRBJ2-1; D not resolved. CDR3 in amino acids: CASSESSYNEQFF. DNA for the CDR3: TGTGCCAGCAGTGAAAGCTCCTACAATGAGCAGTTCTTC.